The rows below give T cell receptor beta chains drawn from one sample of a study of T-cell memory formation after mild COVID-19. TCRdb analysed the 5' RACE reads with MiXCR anew, one entry per CDR3 protein. Counted here are 450,000 or so distinct CDR3 sequences, 20% occurring once; the ten biggest clones make up 8.4%. The source material was PBMCs or a T cell subset sorted from them (not recorded which). The source is an adult woman who had mild COVID-19 (a few samples of this study predate the infection). Cell type and time point are not known. The CDR3 runs from the conserved cysteine through the conserved F or W.

J gene | V gene | CDR3 protein
TRBJ1-1 | TRBV7-9 | CASSNRAPTEAFF
TRBJ1-3 | TRBV5-1 | CASSPGREQGTIYF
TRBJ2-7 | TRBV5-5 | CASSLEGWNSFEQYF
TRBJ2-5 | TRBV10-3 | CATGALQETQYF
TRBJ1-1 | TRBV20-1 | CSASVGSTEAFF
TRBJ2-7 | TRBV5-5 | CASSSTGFSGGAYEQYF
TRBJ1-2 | TRBV19 | CAGSGQGAGYTF
TRBJ2-5 | TRBV12-3/TRBV12-4 | CASSLTRRNQETQYF
TRBJ1-4 | TRBV6-5 | CASSYGLAATNEKLFF
TRBJ1-6 | TRBV6-1 | CASSEVDSFSPLHF
TRBJ2-1 | TRBV27 | CASTPGQKADNEQFF
TRBJ1-5 | TRBV12-3/TRBV12-4 | CASSLVNSNQPQHF
TRBJ2-7 | TRBV23-1 | CASSHRECNEQYF
TRBJ2-3 | TRBV2 | CASSEPRGGVTDTQYF
TRBJ2-3 | TRBV7-8 | CASSSPWSTDTQYF
TRBJ2-1 | TRBV7-6 | CASSHLGNEQFF
TRBJ2-3 | TRBV7-6 | CASSLVVRGTHTDTQYF
TRBJ2-6 | TRBV15 | CATRDSGANVLTF
TRBJ2-7 | TRBV20-1 | CSASGDWNYEQYF
TRBJ2-2 | TRBV9 | CASSPRVASNTGELFF
TRBJ2-7 | TRBV27 | CASSLAVVKFYEQYF
TRBJ2-3 | TRBV6-6 | CASRRTSGGKDTQYF
TRBJ1-2 | TRBV30 | CAWSARGSGGYTF
TRBJ1-1 | TRBV2 | CASNVAQVSFF
TRBJ2-1 | TRBV14 | CASSQRSLGQGARNEQFF
TRBJ1-3 | TRBV5-1 | CASSLGQGAARSGNTIYF
TRBJ1-2 | TRBV12-3/TRBV12-4 | CASSLGGPRGYTF
TRBJ2-5 | TRBV5-1 | CASSLFMGQETQYF
TRBJ1-1 | TRBV7-9 | CASSSGVGGASTEAFF